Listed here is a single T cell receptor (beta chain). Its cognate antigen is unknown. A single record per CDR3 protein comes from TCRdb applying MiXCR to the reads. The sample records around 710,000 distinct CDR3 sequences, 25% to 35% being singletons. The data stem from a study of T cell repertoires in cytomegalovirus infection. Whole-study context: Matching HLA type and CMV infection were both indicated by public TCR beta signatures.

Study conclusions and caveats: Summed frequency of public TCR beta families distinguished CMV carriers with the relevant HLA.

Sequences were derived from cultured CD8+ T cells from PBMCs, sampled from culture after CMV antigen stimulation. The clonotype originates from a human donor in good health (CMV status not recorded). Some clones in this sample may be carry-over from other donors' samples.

The DNA of the CDR3 is TGTGCCAGCAGTTTATCCTCCCCCAGTTCGTACGAGCAGTACTTC. Translated: CASSLSSPSSYEQYF. This rearrangement joins TRBV27 to TRBJ2-7; D gene unclear. V dropped 0 bases and J dropped 4 bases, with 13 bases sitting between them. Germline-derived CDR1 and CDR2 are MNHEY and SMNVEV (reference sequence). The CDR3 has 15 residues.